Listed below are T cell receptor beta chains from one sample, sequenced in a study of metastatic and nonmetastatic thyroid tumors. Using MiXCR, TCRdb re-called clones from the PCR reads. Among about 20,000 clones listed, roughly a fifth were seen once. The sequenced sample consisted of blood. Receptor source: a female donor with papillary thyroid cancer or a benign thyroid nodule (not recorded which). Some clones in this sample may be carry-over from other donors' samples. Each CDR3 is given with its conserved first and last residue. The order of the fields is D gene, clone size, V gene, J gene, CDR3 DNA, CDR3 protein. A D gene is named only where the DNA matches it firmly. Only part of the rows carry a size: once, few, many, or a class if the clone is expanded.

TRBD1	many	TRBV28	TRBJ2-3	TGTGCCAGCAGTTTTGATGACAGGGGGAGCACAGATACGCAGTATTTT	CASSFDDRGSTDTQYF
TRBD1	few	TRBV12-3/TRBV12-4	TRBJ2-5	TGTGCCAGCAGCGTAGGGGGCGCGACCCAGTACTTC	CASSVGGATQYF
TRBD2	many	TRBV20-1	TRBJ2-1	TGCAGTGCCCGGCCCAGAGCGGGGGGTCTCAATGAGCAGTTCTTC	CSARPRAGGLNEQFF
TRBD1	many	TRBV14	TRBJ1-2	TGTGCCAGCAGCGAAACAGGGGACAGTAGTGGCTACACCTTC	CASSETGDSSGYTF
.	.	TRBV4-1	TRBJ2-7	TGCGCCAGCAGCCAAGATTGGCCAGGAATCTCCTACGAGCAGTACTTC	CASSQDWPGISYEQYF
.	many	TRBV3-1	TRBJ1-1	TGTGCCAGCAGCCATCTCGCAGGGGACACTGAAGCTTTCTTT	CASSHLAGDTEAFF
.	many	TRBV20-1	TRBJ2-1	TGCAGTGCTTCACGGATCAATGAGCAGTTCTTC	CSASRINEQFF
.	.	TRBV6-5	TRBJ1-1	TGTGCCAGCAGTTACTCGACTGGGGGGACTGAAGCTTTCTTT	CASSYSTGGTEAFF
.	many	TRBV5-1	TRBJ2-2	TGCGCCAGCAGCGACGAAGTTTCCACTGGGGAGCTGTTTTTT	CASSDEVSTGELFF
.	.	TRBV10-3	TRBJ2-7	TGTGCCATCAGTGGGCTCAGTGGGCAACGCTCCTACGAGCAGTACTTC	CAISGLSGQRSYEQYF
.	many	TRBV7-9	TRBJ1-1	TGTGCCAGCAGCGCACAGGGATCGAACACTGAAGCTTTCTTT	CASSAQGSNTEAFF
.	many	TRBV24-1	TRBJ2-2	TGTGCCACCAGTGATTTGGGACACGGGAACACCGGGGAGCTGTTTTTT	CATSDLGHGNTGELFF
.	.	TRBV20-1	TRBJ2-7	TGCAGTGCTAGAGATATCAGGGAAGCGGCTTACGAGCAGTACTTC	CSARDIREAAYEQYF
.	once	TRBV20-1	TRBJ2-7	TGCAGTGCTTGGACAGACTCCTACGGTCAGTACTTC	CSAWTDSYGQYF
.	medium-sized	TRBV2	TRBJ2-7	TGTGCCAGCAGCGCTCCTTTCTCTGTTGAGCAGTACTTC	CASSAPFSVEQYF
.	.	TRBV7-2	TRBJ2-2	TGTGCCAGCAGCTTAGCGAGCGGGTGGACCACCGGGGAGCTGTTTTTT	CASSLASGWTTGELFF
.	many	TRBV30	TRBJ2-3	TGTGCCTGGAGGCTGGGGGGGCAAGTGGATACGCAGTATTTT	CAWRLGGQVDTQYF
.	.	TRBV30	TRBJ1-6	TGTGCCTGGAGACAGGGTTGGAATTCACCCCTCCACTTT	CAWRQGWNSPLHF
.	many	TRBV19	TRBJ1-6	TGTGCCAGTAGTATAGGGTGGCAGAAAGACTCACCCCTCCACTTT	CASSIGWQKDSPLHF
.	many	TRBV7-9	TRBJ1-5	TGTGCCAGCAGCTTGGGGACAAATAATCAGCCCCAGCATTTT	CASSLGTNNQPQHF
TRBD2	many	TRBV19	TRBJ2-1	TGTGCCAGTAGTAACCCCCCACGTAGCGGGAGGGCCCTCAATGAGCAGTTCTTC	CASSNPPRSGRALNEQFF
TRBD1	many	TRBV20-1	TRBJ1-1	TGCAGTGCAGCCGGGACAGGGGGTATAACTGAAGCTTTCTTT	CSAAGTGGITEAFF
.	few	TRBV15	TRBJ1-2	TGTGCCACCATGGGAGTCTACCGGGGGAGGCAGATGTGTGGCTACACCTTC	CATMGVYRGRQMCGYTF
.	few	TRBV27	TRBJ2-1	TGTGCCAGCAGTGTCCGACTATCGTGGGGGCCCGAGCAGTTCTTC	CASSVRLSWGPEQFF
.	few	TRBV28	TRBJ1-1	TGTGCCAGCAGTTTACAGGTGAACACTGAAGCTTTCTTT	CASSLQVNTEAFF
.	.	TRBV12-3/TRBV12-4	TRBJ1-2	TGTGCCAGCCTGCGCGGGGACGTACGTGGCTACACCTTC	CASLRGDVRGYTF
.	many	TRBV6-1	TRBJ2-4	TGTGCCAGCAGTGTAGGGACTCCAGGTTGGGACATTCAGTACTTC	CASSVGTPGWDIQYF
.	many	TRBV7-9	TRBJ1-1	TGTGCCAGCAGCCCACCGGGAGCTTTCTTT	CASSPPGAFF
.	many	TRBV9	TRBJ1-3	TGTGCCAGCAGCGTAGAGTTAGCTTCTGGAAACACCATATATTTT	CASSVELASGNTIYF
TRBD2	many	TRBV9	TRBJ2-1	TGTGCCAATATCAGCGGGAGGGCGGCGTACAATGAGCAGTTCTTC	CANISGRAAYNEQFF
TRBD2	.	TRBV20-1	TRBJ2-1	TGCAGTGGGGGGTATGGGACTAGCGGGACCTACAATGAGCAGTTCTTC	CSGGYGTSGTYNEQFF
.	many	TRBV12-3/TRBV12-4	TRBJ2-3	TGTGCCAGCAGTTTAGGACTAGAGGAGCAGTATTTT	CASSLGLEEQYF
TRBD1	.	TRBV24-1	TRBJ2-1	TGTGCCACCAGTGATTCTGGGACAGTCTACAATGAGCAGTTCTTC	CATSDSGTVYNEQFF
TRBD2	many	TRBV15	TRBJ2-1	TGTGCCACCAGCAGAAGGGACGGGAGGGCCTTAAATGAGCAGTTCTTC	CATSRRDGRALNEQFF
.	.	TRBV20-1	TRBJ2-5	TGCAGTGCTAGAGATCTGTGGATCATCGGGGGCCACGAGACCCAGTACTTC	CSARDLWIIGGHETQYF
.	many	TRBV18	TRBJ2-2	TGTGCCAGCTCATCCTACAGGGGACTTGACACCGGGGAGCTGTTTTTT	CASSSYRGLDTGELFF
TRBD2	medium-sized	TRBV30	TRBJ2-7	TGTGCCTGGAGTGACACGGGACTACGACAATACGAGCAGTACTTC	CAWSDTGLRQYEQYF
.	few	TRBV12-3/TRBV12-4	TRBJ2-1	TGTGCCAGCAGTCCTCTAGAGGGGCTTTACAATGAGCAGTTCTTC	CASSPLEGLYNEQFF
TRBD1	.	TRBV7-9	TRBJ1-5	TGTGCCAGCAGCTTACAGGGGGTCTGGCAGCCCCATCATTTT	CASSLQGVWQPHHF
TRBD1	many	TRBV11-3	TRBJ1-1	TGTGCCAGCAGCACTAGGGACAGGGGCACTGAAGCTTTCTTT	CASSTRDRGTEAFF
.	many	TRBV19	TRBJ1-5	TGTGCCAGTAGTATAGGGCACTCCAATCAGCCCCAGCATTTT	CASSIGHSNQPQHF
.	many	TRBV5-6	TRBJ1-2	TGTGCCAGCCTTTCGAGGGACGGATATGGCTACACCTTC	CASLSRDGYGYTF
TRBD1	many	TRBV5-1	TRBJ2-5	TGCGCCAGCAGCTCGTCTCCCGGGGGACAGGGTCGATTC	CASSSSPGGQGRF
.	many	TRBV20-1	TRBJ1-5	TGCAGTGCATTGGAGACACTTAGCAATCAGCCCCAGCATTTT	CSALETLSNQPQHF
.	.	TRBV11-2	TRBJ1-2	TGTGCCAGCAGCTATAATCGGGGGGGCGCGGTGTATGGCTACACCTTC	CASSYNRGGAVYGYTF
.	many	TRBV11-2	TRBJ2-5	TGTGCCAGCAGCTTTGGGTACCAAGAGACCCAGTACTTC	CASSFGYQETQYF
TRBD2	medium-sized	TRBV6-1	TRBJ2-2	TGTGCCAGCAGTGATGGCACTAGCGGGGGGCAAACCGGGGAGCTGTTTTTT	CASSDGTSGGQTGELFF